The sequence of this T cell receptor beta chain was determined in a study of T-cell memory formation after mild COVID-19. This CDR3 is 15 amino acids long. Trimming stripped 5 bases from V and 4 bases from J, with 13 bases between. CDR1 and CDR2 (germline): KGHDR, SFDVKD. Constant-segment primers and 5'RACE yielded cDNA libraries for TCR alpha and TCR beta, each carrying sample barcodes and UMIs. Each CDR3 protein gets one entry after TCRdb re-called the 5' RACE reads with MiXCR. The sample lists 100,000 to 150,000 distinct CDR3 sequences; over 15% were seen once. Study-wide findings and caveats: Detection of some responders pre-infection suggested pre-existing cross-reactive memory T cells participated. Clones that contracted clustered mainly in CM and EM if CD4+ and in EMRA if CD8+.

This clonotype was counted a few times. Its antigen is undetermined. The sequence was collected from a man aged 18 to 30 who had mild COVID-19 (a few samples of this study predate the infection). Cell type and time point are not known. V is TRBV24-1 and J is TRBJ2-2; no definite D call. Sequences were obtained from PBMCs or a T cell subset sorted from them (not recorded which). The CDR3 DNA sequence: TGTGCCACCAGTGCTCGTCAAGCGTTCACCGGGGAGCTGTTTTTT. It is translated as CATSARQAFTGELFF.